This T cell receptor beta chain is from a study of response to subunit inactivated influenza vaccine. In its sample, this clonotype was seen a few times. Its target is not known. TCRdb used MiXCR to reprocess the RT-PCR reads, holding one entry per CDR3 protein. This table has more than 700,000 distinct CDR3 sequences, about 20% appearing once. Germline V lookup: CDR1 MNHNS, CDR2 SASEGT. The CDR3 runs to 14 residues. V shed 6 bases, J shed 4 bases, and the junction held 7 bases outside the gene matches. Overall study findings and caveats: Researchers suggested that each seasonal influenza vaccination recruits few new T cells.

The sample was PBMCs from blood, taken 4 to 6 days after vaccination. The sequence was obtained from a man in his fifties or sixties who received an inactivated influenza vaccine. The V and J genes are TRBV6-1 and TRBJ2-7; 9 nucleotides agree with TRBD1. CDR3 in amino acids: CASRRGQGVYEQYF. CDR3 bases: TGTGCCAGCAGAAGGGGACAGGGTGTTTACGAGCAGTACTTC.